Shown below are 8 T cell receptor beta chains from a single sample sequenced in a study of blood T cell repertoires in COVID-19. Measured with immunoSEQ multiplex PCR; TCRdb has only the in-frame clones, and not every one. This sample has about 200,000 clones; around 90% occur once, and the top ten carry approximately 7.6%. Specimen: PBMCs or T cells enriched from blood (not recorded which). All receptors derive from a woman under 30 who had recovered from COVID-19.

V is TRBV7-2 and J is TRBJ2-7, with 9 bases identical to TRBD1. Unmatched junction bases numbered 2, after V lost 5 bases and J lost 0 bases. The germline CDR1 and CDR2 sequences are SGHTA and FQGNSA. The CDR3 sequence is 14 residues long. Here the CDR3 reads CASSDRGSSYEQYF. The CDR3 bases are TGTGCCAGCAGCGACAGGGGGAGCTCCTACGAGCAGTACTTC.

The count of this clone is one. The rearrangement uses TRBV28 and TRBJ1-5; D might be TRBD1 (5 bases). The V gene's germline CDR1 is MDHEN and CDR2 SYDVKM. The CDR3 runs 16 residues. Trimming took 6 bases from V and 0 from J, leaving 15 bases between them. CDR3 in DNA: TGTGCCAGCAGGGTTTTTGACACAGGTAGCAATCAGCCCCAGCATTTT. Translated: CASRVFDTGSNQPQHF. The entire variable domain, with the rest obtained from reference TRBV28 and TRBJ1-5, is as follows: DVKVTQSSRYLVKRTGEKVFLECVQDMDHENMFWYRQDPGLGLRLIYFSYDVKMKEKGDIPEGYSVSREKKERFSLILESASTNQTSMYLCASRVFDTGSNQPQHFGDGTRLSIL.

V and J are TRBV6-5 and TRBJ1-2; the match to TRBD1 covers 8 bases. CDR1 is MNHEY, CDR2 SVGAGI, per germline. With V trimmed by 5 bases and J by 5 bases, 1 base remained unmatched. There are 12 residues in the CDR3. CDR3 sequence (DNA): TGTGCCAGCAGTAGACAGGGGTATGGCTACACCTTC. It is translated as CASSRQGYGYTF.

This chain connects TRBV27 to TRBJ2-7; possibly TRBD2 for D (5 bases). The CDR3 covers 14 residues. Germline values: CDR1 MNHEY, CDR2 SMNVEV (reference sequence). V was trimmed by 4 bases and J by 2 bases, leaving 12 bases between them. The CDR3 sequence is CASSSREGAYEQYF. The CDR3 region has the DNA TGTGCCAGCAGTTCCCGCGAGGGAGCCTACGAGCAGTACTTC.

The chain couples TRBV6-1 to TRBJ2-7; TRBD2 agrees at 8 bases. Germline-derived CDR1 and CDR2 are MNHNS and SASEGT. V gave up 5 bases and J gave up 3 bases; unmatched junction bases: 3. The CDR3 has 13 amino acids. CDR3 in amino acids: CASSSRGGYEQYF. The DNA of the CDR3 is TGTGCCAGCAGTTCCCGGGGGGGCTACGAGCAGTACTTC.

This chain's CDR3 is CASSLAGDRAMSGELFF. CDR3 coding DNA: TGTGCCAGCAGTTTAGCCGGGGACAGGGCGATGTCCGGGGAGCTGTTTTTT. The chain recombines TRBV27 with TRBJ2-2; the match to TRBD1 covers 9 bases. This CDR3 is 17 amino acids long. Unmatched junction bases numbered 10, after V lost 2 bases and J lost 6 bases. Germline V gene data show CDR1 as MNHEY and CDR2 as SMNVEV (reference sequence).

The CDR3 protein is CASDRGGSYNEQFF. CDR3 coding DNA: TGTGCCAGCGACAGGGGGGGTTCCTACAATGAGCAGTTCTTC. The V and J genes are TRBV28 and TRBJ2-1, with 9 bases that match TRBD1. The CDR3 is 14 residues long. CDR1 MDHEN and CDR2 SYDVKM come from the germline V gene. Trimming took 8 bases from V and 1 from J; bases not matched to a gene: 3. Using reference TRBV28 and TRBJ2-1 for the parts outside the CDR3, the full variable domain is DVKVTQSSRYLVKRTGEKVFLECVQDMDHENMFWYRQDPGLGLRLIYFSYDVKMKEKGDIPEGYSVSREKKERFSLILESASTNQTSMYLCASDRGGSYNEQFFGPGTRLTVL.

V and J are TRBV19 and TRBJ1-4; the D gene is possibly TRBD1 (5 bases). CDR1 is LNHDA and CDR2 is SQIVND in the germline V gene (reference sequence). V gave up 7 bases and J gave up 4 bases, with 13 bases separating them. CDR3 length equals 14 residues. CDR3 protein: CASNSGGVNEKLFF. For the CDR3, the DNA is TGTGCCAGTAACTCTGGGGGGGTTAATGAAAAACTGTTTTTT.